Listed here are 12 T cell receptor beta chains from one sample, sequenced in a study of OX40 agonist ivuxolimab in advanced cancers. TCRdb's copy holds only in-frame clones and misses some; the assay was immunoSEQ multiplex PCR. Of some 78,000 clones in the sample, 88% are singletons; the top ten hold around 0.45%. The source was CD4+ or CD8+ T cells sorted from blood, collected in a trial of the OX40 agonist ivuxolimab. The receptors shown here come from an adult with an advanced solid tumor such as melanoma, head and neck, liver or kidney cancer.

The chain joins TRBV18 to TRBJ2-7, with 7 bases lining up with TRBD1. The CDR3 runs to 15 residues. J gave up 6 bases and V 3 bases, and 11 bases lay outside the gene matches. Per the germline V gene, CDR1 is KGHSH and CDR2 is LQKENI. Written as DNA, the CDR3 is TGTGCCAGCTCACCTAGTCCAGGGGGAAGAGGCGAGCAGTACTTC. Protein: CASSPSPGGRGEQYF.

The chain's CDR3 is CASSVRDTQYF. CDR3 coding DNA: TGCGCCAGCAGTGTACGGGATACGCAGTATTTT. The rearrangement joins TRBV10-2 to TRBJ2-3; the D is unclear. CDR3 size: 11 residues. Germline values: CDR1 WSHSY, CDR2 SAAADI. Between the trimmed V and J ends, which lost 4 bases and 6 bases, there was a span of 5 bases.

This sequence joins TRBV7-2 and TRBJ2-7; no clear D gene. This CDR3 has 16 residues. Germline CDR1 is SGHTA and CDR2 is FQGNSA. Trimming removed 1 base at V and 0 bases at J, with 13 bases between. CDR3 in DNA: TGTGCCAGCAGCTTAGGCGCGACACTGAGCTCCTACGAGCAGTACTTC. Its translation is CASSLGATLSSYEQYF.

The V call is TRBV2, the J call TRBJ1-2; weak D call: TRBD1 (5 bases). This CDR3 has 16 residues. Trimming took off 1 base at V and 4 bases at J, with 16 bases between the two ends. From germline, CDR1 is SNHLY and CDR2 FYNNEI. In nucleotides, the CDR3 is TGTGCCAGCAGTGAAGATGACAGCCGATTGGGCTATGGCTACACCTTC. This translates into CASSEDDSRLGYGYTF.

In this sample, this clone turned up once. The rearrangement uses TRBV18 and TRBJ1-2; D is undetermined. Germline-derived CDR1 and CDR2 are KGHSH and LQKENI. V was cut by 3 bases and J by 6 bases, with 8 bases left in between. This CDR3 region has 12 residues. CDR3 DNA sequence: TGTGCCAGCTCACCCGATTACCATGGCTACACCTTC. Its protein product is CASSPDYHGYTF.

The chain joins TRBV5-4 to TRBJ1-1; 9 bases fit TRBD1. This CDR3 region has 17 residues. V lost 4 bases to trimming and J lost 4 bases; unmatched junction nucleotides: 14. CDR1 is SGHNT, CDR2 YYREEE, per germline (reference sequence). The CDR3 nucleotides are TGTGCCAGCAGCGCAACAGGGGGCGCTGAAGGAGGCACTGAAGCTTTCTTT. Its translation: CASSATGGAEGGTEAFF.

CDR3 DNA: TGCGCCAGCAGCCAAGCGGCAGGGGGGAACACTGAAGCTTTCTTT. Protein sequence: CASSQAAGGNTEAFF. V is TRBV4-3 and J is TRBJ1-1; 7 nucleotides match TRBD1. J was trimmed by 1 base and V by 1 base; bases with no gene match: 3. Germline values: CDR1 LGHNA, CDR2 YSLEER. This CDR3 is 15 amino acids long.

This sequence joins TRBV14 and TRBJ1-3; no firm D call. Between the trimmed V and J ends, which lost 4 bases and 0 bases, there was a span of 16 bases. There are 17 residues in the CDR3. Germline values: CDR1 SGHDN, CDR2 FVKESK. The CDR3 loop reads CASSPRGILGSGNTIYF. CDR3 sequence (DNA): TGTGCCAGCAGCCCCCGAGGTATTTTGGGCTCTGGAAACACCATATATTTT.

This chain uses TRBV19 with TRBJ2-4; perhaps TRBD1 as D (6 bases). Germline V gene data show CDR1 as LNHDA and CDR2 as SQIVND (reference sequence). The V end lost 4 bases, the J end lost 0 bases, and 13 bases lay between the germline ends. The CDR3 length is 16 residues. The CDR3 bases are TGTGCCAGTAGTACCCGGGACATACTAGCCAAAAACATTCAGTACTTC. It yields the protein CASSTRDILAKNIQYF.

The chain employs TRBV29-1 and TRBJ1-4; D is unclear. The V gene lost 6 bases and the J gene lost 8 bases, with 10 bases spanning the gap. CDR1 is SQVTM and CDR2 is ANQGSEA in the germline V gene. The CDR3 loop spans 11 amino acids. CDR3 in DNA: TGCAGCGTGAACGTTGCGGAAAAACTGTTTTTT. This translates into CSVNVAEKLFF. Full variable domain (missing parts from reference TRBV29-1 and TRBJ1-4): SAVISQKPSRDICQRGTSLTIQCQVDSQVTMMFWYRQQPGQSLTLIATANQGSEATYESGFVIDKFPISRPNLTFSTLTVSNMSPEDSSIYLCSVNVAEKLFFGSGTQLSVL.

This chain connects TRBV6-5 to TRBJ2-3, with 7 bases fitting TRBD1. CDR1 and CDR2 (germline): MNHEY, SVGAGI. V lost 6 bases and J lost 2; bases outside the gene matches: 5. The CDR3 sequence is 14 residues long. CDR3 residues: CASRRTGATDTQYF. DNA for the CDR3: TGTGCCAGCAGGAGAACAGGGGCCACAGATACGCAGTATTTT.

The V call is TRBV5-1, the J call TRBJ2-3, with 7 bases lining up with TRBD1. This CDR3 region has 15 residues. Germline assignment: CDR1 SGHRS and CDR2 YFSETQ. V was clipped by 4 bases and J by 4 bases; unmatched bases: 9. The CDR3 sequence: CASSPRQGGSDTQYF. The CDR3 DNA sequence: TGCGCCAGCAGCCCAAGACAGGGTGGTTCAGATACGCAGTATTTT.